Each of the 2 T cell receptor beta chains below was sequenced from the same sample in a study of a mutant IDH1 vaccine in newly diagnosed glioma. Time point in this sample: week 11, during vaccination. Doses of 300 ug of mutant IDH1 20-mer peptide were given with topical imiquimod. Profiling relied on immunoSEQ multiplex PCR, and the TCRdb table lists in-frame clones only, not all of them. The table lists about 110,000 clones, about 90% of them singletons. These receptors are not linked to any known antigen. Here the sequenced sample was PBMCs, taken from a glioma patient whose treatment included an IDH1 peptide vaccine. These receptor sequences come from a woman aged 50 to 60 with glioma.

V is TRBV5-1 and J is TRBJ2-7; the D gene is possibly TRBD1 (6 bases). This CDR3 is built from 15 residues. V was cut by 5 bases and J by 0 bases, with 15 bases left in between. Per the germline V gene, CDR1 is SGHRS and CDR2 is YFSETQ. The DNA for the CDR3 is TGCGCCAGCAGTTCTACAGGGAAGAGCTCCTACGAGCAGTACTTC. Residues: CASSSTGKSSYEQYF.

The rearrangement uses TRBV28 and TRBJ2-3; TRBD2 matches at 7 bases. The CDR3 contains 15 residues. Germline V CDR1 and CDR2: MDHEN, SYDVKM. The trim removed 4 bases at V and 1 base at J, leaving 5 bases unmatched. CDR3 nucleotides: TGTGCCAGCAGTTCCCTAGCGGCGGGCACAGATACGCAGTATTTT. Translating gives CASSSLAAGTDTQYF.